This paragraph covers one T cell receptor (beta chain) sequence. Its antigen is unknown. No much larger clone is present one base from it, and per-base qualities are unavailable. In total, 600 or so healthy bone marrow donors made up the cohort. At the time of sampling, every cohort member was nominally healthy, though immune exposures that went unrecorded were likely present. CMV serostatus was positive for about 300 and negative for about 55% of the 666 cohort members, and was not recorded for this donor. A peripheral blood sample was collected from each donor, and TCR beta sequencing was performed on peripheral blood mononuclear cells. Genomic DNA was extracted from the blood cell samples with the Qiagen DNeasy Blood Extraction Kit. The source of the sample is a study of cytomegalovirus exposure and HLA in healthy donors (dated by TCRdb to 2016 to 2017). For the study in its entirety: An earlier analysis of 550 to 700 of the donors reported about 250 Gb of sequence data and 100 million to 140 million unique TCR beta sequences from roughly 180 million T cells. About 280 gigabases of sequencing data and 70 million to 95 million unique TCR sequences made up an early release that covered 500 to 650 HLA-typed donors. Of the roughly 400 genotyped donors, roughly 76% were placed in the genetic ancestry cluster associated with self-reported Caucasian donors. The study aimed to test whether signatures of past pathogen exposure could be identified by cataloging public T cell receptors. The study used immunosequencing to profile the T cell repertoires of some 600 subjects and linked those repertoires to cytomegalovirus serostatus. A separate validation cohort of 100 to 150 different subjects was used in addition to the approximately 610-subject first cohort. To predict cytomegalovirus infection status, the study brought together high-throughput TCR immunosequencing, statistical association of individual TCRs with disease status, and machine learning. In a later analysis, previously published TCR beta repertoires from hundreds of donors were re-analyzed and high-resolution HLA genotyping was added so that TCR occurrence patterns could be studied. Rather than using new phenotypic data, the later analysis identified candidate immune exposures from TCR beta sequences and from how often those sequences occurred across donors. To decide whether each TCR beta V gene segment behaved as functional or pseudogenic, an earlier analysis of some 600 of the donors relied on high-throughput TCR beta sequencing. Donor age, sex, ethnicity and CMV serostatus were compiled alongside the repertoire data. A later genetic analysis took genome-wide SNP genotypes for about 65% of the roughly 670 donors and used that subset as a discovery cohort. All discovery cohort repertoires had been generated on a single sequencing platform. HLA typing covered class I and class II loci at four-digit resolution. The number of typed donors differed by locus: roughly 620-630 for A, B, C, DRB1 and DQB1; some 540 for DQA1; fewer than 610 for DPA1; and about 450 for DPB1. Roughly five DR-DQ haplotypes were handled as single units for association and clustering, since linkage in the cohort was strong. Among over 350 genotyped donors of the cohort, an average of approximately 240,000 unique TCR beta nucleotide sequences were sequenced per donor, roughly 20% of them non-productive. General findings and caveats noted by the study authors: When HLA alleles, especially DR and DQ, strongly co-occurred, attributing TCR associations to individual alleles was difficult. Compared with equally common non-associated chains, HLA-associated TCR beta chains in a later analysis were more clonally expanded and had lower generation probabilities. A cluster of highly shared sequence variants was judged likely to represent a technical artifact of the sequencing pipeline. V-gene and J-gene trimming of TCR beta chains was associated with a missense DCLRE1C variant in a later genetic analysis, and the association was replicated in an independent cohort. A total of around 150 TCR beta chains were listed by the study as associated with cytomegalovirus. Roughly uniform sequencing depth across donors was assumed in presence/absence analyses, although this assumption may not hold. While some public TCRs were present in many individuals, most TCR sequences turned up only very rarely across donors. It was suggested by the authors that the approach could potentially be generalized to other disease states and immunological phenotypes. Because HLA typing was unavailable for some donors at each locus, only the typed subset was used in association tests. An earlier analysis of approximately 570 of the donors showed that most TCR beta V segments appeared in productive rearrangements either about 87% or about 30% of the time, which broadly matched IMGT annotations. A later analysis reported that several top co-occurrence clusters appeared linked to parvovirus B19, influenza, CMV and Epstein-Barr virus. For the cohort, immune exposure information was limited to CMV serostatus. Some IMGT-functional V segments, including TRBV6-2 and TRBV6-3, could not be distinguished by the 87-base-pair reads and were therefore excluded. Correlated functional status among segregating V segments might reflect linkage disequilibrium, but an unknown experimental factor could not be ruled out. A later genetic analysis reported fewer N-insertions in productive TCRs among donors in an Asian-associated ancestry cluster than the approximately 700-donor mean. A further reported finding was that TCR beta sequences accurately predicted the HLA-A and HLA-B alleles for most subjects in the first cohort. In a later analysis, 15,000 to 20,000 TCR beta sequences were associated with specific HLA alleles at a false discovery rate of 0.05. This cohort had only TCR beta chains sequenced, and the lack of alpha or paired-chain data limited which features could be detected. The classifier was reported to diagnose cytomegalovirus status with high specificity and sensitivity in both the original and validation cohorts. According to a later analysis, TCR association rates differed among HLA loci, with DRB1 alleles showing the most associated TCRs and HLA-C alleles showing the fewest. In vitro tests confirmed that a few of the cytomegalovirus-associated TCR beta chains recognize cytomegalovirus antigens. Most CMV-associated TCR beta chains appeared to be HLA-restricted in a later analysis, and the HLA associations seemed to be driven largely by CMV exposure. Because counts were too low, fewer than 20 rarely observed V segments, including chromosome 9 orphons, were excluded from the earlier analysis of some 540 of the donors.

Libraries were constructed by the immunoSEQ multiplex PCR assay. For the multiplex PCR, a mixture combining 60 forward primers for TCR Vbeta segments and 13 reverse primers for TCR Jbeta segments was used. The CDR3 region of rearranged TCR beta genes was amplified from genomic DNA with a multiplex PCR assay. On the Illumina HiSeq System, the amplified TCR beta libraries were sequenced as 87-base-pair reads. The study's own analysis went as follows. Across the 700 or so repertoires, a later analysis counted 75 million to 90 million unique TCR beta chains, about 10 million of which were shared by at least two donors. Raw reads were error-corrected and collapsed into unique sequences with a nearest-neighbor algorithm that merged closely related sequences to remove PCR and sequencing errors. Alignment of CDR3 sequences to IMGT reference sequences was used to assign V, D and J gene segments. For a sequence to be retained, a match of at least six nucleotides to both a V gene segment and a J gene segment was required. A rearrangement was called productive if the CDR3 had no stop codons and remained in frame with V and J, and every other rearrangement was called non-productive. CDR3 was defined according to IMGT convention as the region running from the second conserved V-encoded cysteine to the conserved J-encoded phenylalanine. The earlier analysis of 587 of the donors excluded sequences that lacked an unambiguous match to a single V gene segment. In an earlier analysis of 587 of the donors, V segments were called functional above 56.7% productive rearrangements and were called segregating when the between-donor standard deviation exceeded 5%. A statistical classification framework was built for diagnosing cytomegalovirus status from the catalog of TCR beta chain sequences. A later analysis assigned V and J genes by comparing TCR nucleotide sequences with IMGT/GENE-DB human TR gene sequences. In a later analysis, CDR3 sequences and most-parsimonious VDJ recombination scenarios were assigned using the TCRdist pipeline. A later analysis defined each TCR beta chain by its CDR3 amino acid sequence plus V-gene family, and excluded reads lacking a unique V-gene family. To address suspected cross-contamination and a sequencing artifact, a later analysis removed 450 to 700 highly shared, low-generation-probability nucleotide sequences. In a later analysis, a clonal expansion index was calculated for each public chain from normalized within-repertoire ranks of inferred template counts. In a later analysis, generation probabilities were computed with a VDJ recombination model fitted to out-of-frame rearrangements, and the resulting probabilities were checked against IGoR. Hypergeometric tests were used in a later analysis to score TCR-TCR, TCR-HLA and TCR-CMV co-occurrence, with a repertoire-size bias correction applied to the TCR pairs. In a later analysis, false discovery rates were estimated by permuting HLA or CMV assignments 20 times. In a later analysis, co-occurring TCRs were grouped using DBSCAN, with TCRdist sequence similarity added in when clustering inside HLA-allele-positive subsets. Repertoires with fewer than 30,000 or more than 120,000 public chains, plus five repertoires with anomalous nucleotide sharing, were excluded from co-occurrence clustering. What TCRdb holds here is the immuneACCESS table cut down to in-frame rearrangements. Part of the clones is not present; checked against another copy, under half of the missing clones reflect an unresolved V gene, and the others are unexplained. V and J calls and clone size are as listed in that table; D and trimming were resolved from the DNA. The sample profile shows around 150,000 clones; 73% of them were found once. Over 13% of the sample lies in the top ten.

Reading from cysteine to phenylalanine, the CDR3 counts 18 amino acids. Solely the CDR3 DNA is kept, with 54 bases framed from the first base. V ends up 5 bases short and J 0 bases short, with an unmatched junction base count of 9. Reading the germline V gene gives CDR1 LGHNA and CDR2 YNFKEQ. The receptor's source is a human donor in good health. The chain is assembled from TRBV4-2 and TRBJ2-3, with 12 junctional bases fitting TRBD2. Input material: PBMCs. The DNA sequence is as follows: TGTGCCAGCAGCTCAAGGACTAGCGGGGAGACTAGCACAGATACGCAGTATTTT. Translation gives CASSSRTSGETSTDTQYF.